The count of the clone carrying this T cell receptor beta chain is one. Its antigen remains unidentified. This sample is part of a study of shared clonotypes between healthy human individuals. Overall study findings and caveats: Unshared clonotypes carried lower generation probabilities than those common to all four donors. A handful of donors had around 5% of their naive CD4 clonotypes in common.

The input for sorted-subset replicate PCRs was approximately 200 ng DNA, about 30,000 T cell genomes. Using immunoSEQ multiplex PCR, the repertoire was profiled, and TCRdb retains in-frame clones only, with some absent. The data hold 600,000 to 750,000 clones, with about two thirds observed a single time. Trimming cost V 4 bases and J 1 base, with 19 bases left between them. The CDR3 is 17 residues long. Per germline, CDR1 MNHEY and CDR2 SMNVEV (reference sequence). The chain is built from TRBV27 and TRBJ2-5; perhaps TRBD1 as D (5 bases). Material for sequencing was memory CD4+ T cells sorted from blood. Subset meaning: CD45RA-negative fraction. The TCR was taken from a woman younger than 45 in good health. The CDR3 bases are TGTGCCAGCAGTTCTCTTCGTTCGACAGCCTTCCAAGAGACCCAGTACTTC. Protein: CASSSLRSTAFQETQYF.